The rows below give T cell receptor beta chains drawn from one sample of a study of blood T cell repertoires in COVID-19. The repertoire was sequenced with immunoSEQ multiplex PCR; TCRdb's copy has only in-frame clones and lacks some. Seen here are around 310,000 clones, around 87% observed once, and the top ten hold more than 0.85%. The sequencing input was peripheral blood. Receptors originate from a woman between 35 and 50 years old with COVID-19, enrolled during active disease. The CDR3 runs from the conserved cysteine through the conserved F or W. D genes are given only for firm matches. The size of a clone is reported for some rows only, either as once, few or many, or as a class for expanded clones.

j_gene	v_gene	d_gene	abundance	CDR3nt	CDR3aa
TRBJ2-5	TRBV2	TRBD2	-	TGTGCCAGCAGTGAGAACGGGAGGGAGGAAGAGACCCAGTACTTC	CASSENGREEETQYF
TRBJ1-6	TRBV6-5	-	-	TGTGCCAGCAAAGAGGACTCCTATAATTCACCCCTCCACTTT	CASKEDSYNSPLHF
TRBJ1-4	TRBV18	-	-	TGTGCCAGCTCACCCATAGGGGGAAGTGCTAATGAAAAACTGTTTTTT	CASSPIGGSANEKLFF
TRBJ2-1	TRBV2	-	-	TGTGCCAGCAGTGAAGCCGGCTCCTACAATGAGCAGTTCTTC	CASSEAGSYNEQFF
TRBJ1-4	TRBV5-4	-	-	TGTGCCAGCAGCTCCGGGAGGGAAAAACTGTTTTTT	CASSSGREKLFF
TRBJ2-3	TRBV7-9	-	-	TGTGCCAGCAGCTCACCCCGGTGGGCCACAGATACGCAGTATTTT	CASSSPRWATDTQYF
TRBJ2-7	TRBV10-3	TRBD2	-	TGTGCCATCAGTGGCAAGGGACTAGCGGAATACTACGAGCAGTACTTC	CAISGKGLAEYYEQYF
TRBJ2-7	TRBV27	TRBD2	-	TGTGCCAGCAGCAACGGACTAGCGGGAGTAGGGGAGCAGTACTTC	CASSNGLAGVGEQYF
TRBJ1-3	TRBV7-2	-	few	TGTGCCAGCAGTTCGACAGGCGCAGGAAACACCATATATTTT	CASSSTGAGNTIYF
TRBJ2-1	TRBV19	TRBD2	few	TGTGCCAGTAGTATAGGGCTAGCGGAGGTAAGGGGTTGGGGTCCATTCTACAATGAGCAGTTCTTC	CASSIGLAEVRGWGPFYNEQFF
TRBJ2-2	TRBV27	-	-	TGTGCCAGTCGAACACAGGGTCCCGCGAACACCGGGGAGCTGTTTTTT	CASRTQGPANTGELFF
TRBJ2-1	TRBV5-1	TRBD1	-	TGCGCCAGCAGCTTGGGACAGGGGGATGAGCAGTTCTTC	CASSLGQGDEQFF
TRBJ1-4	TRBV15	TRBD1	-	TGTGCCACCAGCAGAGAGGGGACAGCTAATGAAAAACTGTTTTTT	CATSREGTANEKLFF
TRBJ1-5	TRBV5-6	TRBD1	-	TGTGCCAGCAGCTTCGGTCCAGGGGGGAACAATCAGCCCCAGCATTTT	CASSFGPGGNNQPQHF
TRBJ1-3	TRBV7-2	-	-	TGTGCCAGCAGCTTAGTCAGGGGAAACACCATATATTTT	CASSLVRGNTIYF
TRBJ2-1	TRBV27	-	-	TGTGCCAGCACCCAAACGGGGGGCTCGTACAATGAGCAGTTCTTC	CASTQTGGSYNEQFF
TRBJ2-1	TRBV7-2	-	-	TGTGCCAGCCCCCCGGGTACTAGCAGTTCGACTTACAATGAGCAGTTCTTC	CASPPGTSSSTYNEQFF
TRBJ2-7	TRBV2	TRBD1	-	TGTGCCAGCAGCGTTCAGGGGGCGAGTTACGAGCAGTACTTC	CASSVQGASYEQYF